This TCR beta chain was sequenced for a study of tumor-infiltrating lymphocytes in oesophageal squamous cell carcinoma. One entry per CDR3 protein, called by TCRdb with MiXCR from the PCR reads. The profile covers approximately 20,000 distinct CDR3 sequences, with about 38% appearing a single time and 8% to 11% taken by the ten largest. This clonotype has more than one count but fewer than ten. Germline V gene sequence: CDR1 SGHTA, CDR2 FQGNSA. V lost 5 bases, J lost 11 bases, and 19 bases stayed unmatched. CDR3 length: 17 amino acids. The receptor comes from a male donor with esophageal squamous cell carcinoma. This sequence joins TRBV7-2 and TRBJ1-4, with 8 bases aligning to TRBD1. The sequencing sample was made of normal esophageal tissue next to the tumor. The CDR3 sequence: CASSLHPPGTGLEKLFF. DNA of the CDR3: TGTGCCAGCAGCCTCCACCCCCCCGGGACAGGACTTGAGAAACTGTTTTTT. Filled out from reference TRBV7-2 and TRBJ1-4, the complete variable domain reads GAGVSQSPSNKVTEKGKDVELRCDPISGHTALYWYRQSLGQGLEFLIYFQGNSAPDKSGLPSDRFSAERTGGSVSTLTIQRTQQEDSAVYLCASSLHPPGTGLEKLFFGSGTQLSVL.